These 17 T cell receptor beta chains were sequenced from one sample in a study of blood T cell repertoires in COVID-19. The data were produced by immunoSEQ multiplex PCR, yet TCRdb's version contains in-frame clones alone and is incomplete. The table records 200,000 to 250,000 clones, around 82% of them present only once. Input material: peripheral blood. The receptors here all came from a human donor in a cohort sampled during active COVID-19.

About this clone itself: The germline gene is not matched at one end of the junction; a read error may be the cause. This chain uses TRBV7-7 with TRBJ2-7; 9 positions match TRBD1. The germline V gene encodes CDR1 SSHAT and CDR2 FNYEAQ (reference sequence). This CDR3 comprises 15 residues. The CDR3 DNA sequence: TGTGCTAGCAGCTCCTACAGGGGGCCCTCCTACGAGCAGTACTTC. It encodes CASSSYRGPSYEQYF.

The chain combines TRBV20-1 with TRBJ1-2; D call uncertain. Looked up from germline, CDR1 is DFQATT and CDR2 is SNEGSKA (reference sequence). The CDR3 is made up of 14 amino acids. Between the trimmed V and J ends, which lost 3 bases and 5 bases, there was a span of 16 bases. The CDR3 DNA is TGCAGTGCTAGTAATCCGGAGGAACGATATGGCTACACCTTC. It is translated as CSASNPEERYGYTF.

This clone was seen more than once but under ten times. The chain couples TRBV23-1 to TRBJ2-2; maybe TRBD2 (5 bases). TRBV23-1 belongs to the ORF category, with a function that is uncertain. The CDR3 has 18 amino acids. The V and J ends lost 2 bases and 4 bases respectively, with 20 bases between them. The CDR3 DNA sequence: TGCGCCAGCAGTCAACCCCGGTTGAGGGAACCTTCCACCGGGGAGCTGTTTTTT. Its protein product is CASSQPRLREPSTGELFF.

The chain links TRBV2 to TRBJ2-2; TRBD2 aligns across 7 bases. J was trimmed by 11 bases and V by 4 bases; bases with no gene match: 10. CDR3 length: 14 amino acids. Germline CDR1 SNHLY, CDR2 FYNNEI. The CDR3 DNA is TGTGCCAGCAGTGGCACCCGGGGGGAGGGAGAGCTGTTTTTT. It codes for CASSGTRGEGELFF.

A single count supports this clone. This chain uses TRBV5-4 with TRBJ1-1; D might be TRBD1 (5 bases). The CDR3 sequence is 15 residues long. CDR1 is SGHNT, CDR2 YYREEE, per germline (reference sequence). Trimming took off 1 base at V and 0 bases at J, with 10 bases between the two ends. Here the CDR3 DNA reads TGTGCCAGCAGCTTGCCGACAGTGATGAACACTGAAGCTTTCTTT. Amino acid sequence: CASSLPTVMNTEAFF.

The table lists this clone with a count of one. At one end, the junction sequence differs from germline, possibly due to a read error. V and J are TRBV4-2 and TRBJ2-7, with 13 positions matching TRBD2. The CDR3 is made up of 17 amino acids. The germline V gene encodes CDR1 LGHNA and CDR2 YNFKEQ. Written as DNA, the CDR3 is TGTGCCAGCAGCCAAGACGGGACTAGCGGGGCCGGCTATGCGGCGCACTTC. Protein sequence: CASSQDGTSGAGYAAHF.

The chain joins TRBV2 to TRBJ2-1; maybe TRBD2 (5 bases). CDR1 is SNHLY and CDR2 is FYNNEI in the germline V gene. The germline V and J ends were trimmed by 6 bases and 3 bases, with 18 bases remaining between them. The CDR3 is 16 residues long. The CDR3 DNA reads TGTGCCAGCAGGGATTCTGCCCTGGCGGGCTACAATGAGCAGTTCTTC. It is translated as CASRDSALAGYNEQFF. The variable domain in full, completed from reference TRBV2 and TRBJ2-1, reads EPEVTQTPSHQVTQMGQEVILRCVPISNHLYFYWYRQILGQKVEFLVSFYNNEISEKSEIFDDQFSVERPDGSNFTLKIRSTKLEDSAMYFCASRDSALAGYNEQFFGPGTRLTVL.

This clone was counted once. The J gene is TRBJ1-4, the V gene TRBV2; D call uncertain. Trimming left V 1 base short and J 10 bases short, with 16 bases between. Looked up from germline, CDR1 is SNHLY and CDR2 is FYNNEI. The CDR3 contains 15 residues. The CDR3: CASSEGLLSPRKLFF. CDR3 DNA: TGTGCCAGCAGTGAAGGACTCCTATCCCCCCGAAAACTGTTTTTT.

V and J are TRBV7-2 and TRBJ1-4; D ambiguous. The length of the CDR3 is 13 residues. Germline CDR1 reads SGHTA; CDR2 reads FQGNSA. Deletions cut 5 bases from V and 7 bases from J, with 11 bases between. The DNA of the CDR3 is TGTGCCAGCAGCCCCAGGCCGGCTGAAAAACTGTTTTTT. Protein product: CASSPRPAEKLFF.

This clone showed up just a few times. This chain joins TRBV6-1 and TRBJ2-1; a possible D gene is TRBD2 (5 bases). This CDR3 region has 12 residues. Germline CDR1 MNHNS, CDR2 SASEGT. Trimming took 2 bases from V and 7 from J, leaving 6 bases between them. This CDR3 reads CASSETGNEQFF. The CDR3 DNA sequence: TGTGCCAGCAGTGAAACGGGGAATGAGCAGTTCTTC.

The chain combines TRBV5-4 with TRBJ2-3; D unclear. This CDR3 region has 12 residues. Trimming removed 3 bases at V and 5 bases at J, with 7 bases between. CDR1 is SGHNT, CDR2 YYREEE, per germline (reference sequence). DNA for the CDR3: TGTGCCAGCAGCTACCGACTAGATACGCAGTATTTT. It codes for CASSYRLDTQYF.

The chain carries TRBV5-6 and TRBJ2-7; 7 bases agree with TRBD1. CDR1 is SGHDT, CDR2 YYEEEE, per germline. The CDR3 contains 16 residues. V was pared by 4 bases and J by 3 bases, with 13 bases of the junction left unmatched. The CDR3 region has the DNA TGTGCCAGCAGCACTGGGACAGTTTTGTCTTTCTACGAGCAGTACTTC. The encoded protein is CASSTGTVLSFYEQYF.

This clone was seen once. This chain connects TRBV6-4 to TRBJ2-2; D possibly corresponds to TRBD2 (5 bases). Trimming removed 6 bases at V and 4 bases at J, with 21 bases between. In germline, CDR1 is MRHNA, CDR2 SNTAGT. The CDR3 has 17 residues. CDR3 nucleotides: TGTGCCAGCAGCCCGTTCGCCGGGATGGGAAGCACCGGGGAGCTGTTTTTT. Its protein product is CASSPFAGMGSTGELFF.

CDR3 bases: TGTGCCACCTCATCCGGGAGTTCCCATGAGCAGTTCTTC. Amino acid sequence: CATSSGSSHEQFF. The chain is built from TRBV24-1 and TRBJ2-1; possibly TRBD2 for D (6 bases). The CDR3 consists of 13 residues. CDR1 is KGHDR, CDR2 SFDVKD, per germline. V was shortened by 9 bases and J by 8 bases, with 16 bases between the two germline ends.

The chain has TRBV10-3 and TRBJ1-3; the D gene is possibly TRBD1 (5 bases). Germline CDR1 ENHRY, CDR2 SYGVKD. V lost 3 bases to trimming and J lost 0 bases, with 12 bases between them. There are 16 residues in the CDR3. CDR3 in amino acids: CAISERQYYSGNTIYF. The CDR3 region has the DNA TGTGCCATCAGTGAACGACAGTATTACTCTGGAAACACCATATATTTT.

This chain uses TRBV7-2 with TRBJ1-1; 9 bases match TRBD1. CDR1 is SGHTA and CDR2 is FQGNSA in the germline V gene. The CDR3 is 14 amino acids. V dropped 9 bases and J dropped 2; count of bases not matched to a gene: 7. The CDR3 DNA reads TGTGCCAGGGCCCCACAGGGGGCCAACACTGAAGCTTTCTTT. Protein: CARAPQGANTEAFF.

The chain links TRBV7-2 to TRBJ1-5; 9 nucleotides align to TRBD1. The CDR3 is 15 residues long. Germline trimming cut 3 bases from V and 7 bases from J; bases unmatched to any gene: 7. Germline V lookup: CDR1 SGHTA, CDR2 FQGNSA. The CDR3 loop reads CASSLRTGEGQPQHF. CDR3 DNA: TGTGCCAGCAGCTTGCGGACAGGGGAAGGGCAGCCCCAGCATTTT.